One sample yielded the 24 T cell receptor beta chains listed below, sequenced in a study of Tregs in tolerant kidney transplant recipients (dated by TCRdb to the late 2010s). Library preparation employed the immunoSEQ multiplex PCR assay. TCRdb stores this immuneACCESS table with in-frame sequences only. Part of the clones is absent; in the studies checked, under half of the shortfall reflects unresolved V genes, and no reason is known for the rest. This specimen's table enumerates tens of thousands of clones. The ten largest clones take up 1.8% of the sample. Related donors were used in the transplants with nonmyeloablative bone marrow transplantation, and mixed chimerism was transient in the human trials. The starting material was CD4+ T cells from blood (PBMCs), obtained 24 months after the transplant. The receptors shown here come from a human patient who received a combined kidney and bone marrow transplant. It is possible that, after a transplant, some T cells come from the graft donor.

In regard to this clone: Sequencing ends 3 residues short of the CDR3 end; the germline J gene provides the rest. The chain uses TRBV30 and TRBJ1-5, with D perhaps matching TRBD1 (5 bases). Deletions cut 5 bases from V and 2 bases from J, with 10 bases between. The CDR3 has 13 amino acids. Germline values: CDR1 GTSNPN, CDR2 SVGIG (reference sequence). The covered CDR3 bases are TGTGCCTGGGCAGGGATTGGCAATCAGCCC. Translating gives CAWAGIGNQP. The full-length CDR3 reads as CAWAGIGNQPQHF.

Regarding this clone: The read is 3 residues too short to cover the CDR3 end, so that end is filled in from the germline J gene. The chain links TRBV10-3 to TRBJ1-5; 9 bases map to TRBD1. In germline, CDR1 is ENHRY, CDR2 SYGVKD. CDR3 size: 16 residues. The junction had 7 bases not matched to a gene; V was cut back by 3 bases and J by 4 bases. The CDR3 here is CAISDSDRGWNQPQHF. The sequenced CDR3 bases are TGTGCCATCAGTGATTCGGACAGGGGTTGGAATCAGCCC.

For this clone: The read comes to an end 3 residues before the CDR3 does, leaving the germline J gene to fill in the end. The J gene is TRBJ1-1, the V gene TRBV6-2 or TRBV6-3; 7 nucleotides agree with TRBD1. In germline, CDR1 is MNHEY, CDR2 SVGEGT. V lost 2 bases, J lost 1 base, and 4 bases stayed unmatched. CDR3 length: 15 residues. The DNA read from the CDR3 is TGTGCCAGCAGTTACGGACAGGAGGGGAACACTGAA. Protein sequence: CASSYGQEGNTE. The CDR3, in full, reads CASSYGQEGNTEAFF.

On this clone: Sequencing ends 3 residues short of the CDR3 end; the germline J gene provides the rest. The V gene is TRBV11-2, the J gene TRBJ2-7, with 10 bases that match TRBD1. This CDR3 spans 14 amino acids. Germline assignment: CDR1 SGHAT and CDR2 FQNNGV. After removal of 7 bases from V and 2 bases from J, the junction contained 5 bases not matched to a gene. The covered CDR3 bases are TGTGCCAGCACCTCCGACAGGGGGCCCTACGAG. It codes for CASTSDRGPYE. The CDR3 in its entirety is CASTSDRGPYEQYF.

In regard to this clone: Read data end 3 residues before the CDR3 end; the end is taken from the germline J gene. The J gene is TRBJ2-1, the V gene TRBV5-1, with a tentative D call TRBD1 (6 bases). This CDR3 is 13 amino acids long. Looked up from germline, CDR1 is SGHRS and CDR2 is YFSETQ. Between the trimmed V and J ends, which lost 2 bases and 4 bases, there was a span of 7 bases. The CDR3 here is CASSLQGYNEQFF. The CDR3 bases that were read are TGCGCCAGCAGCTTACAGGGTTACAATGAG.

Remarks on this clone: The read terminates 3 residues ahead of where the CDR3 ends, so the germline J gene completes it. J is TRBJ1-3 and V is TRBV18; TRBD1 is a possible D gene (6 bases). The ends were cut back, 3 bases at V and 4 bases at J, with 16 bases in the middle. Germline V CDR1 and CDR2: KGHSH, LQKENI. The CDR3 covers 16 residues. The CDR3 loop reads CASSPPGGSMGNTIYF. CDR3 DNA, as far as it was read: TGTGCCAGCTCACCGCCGGGGGGCTCGATGGGAAACACC.

Note on this clone: The sequenced fragment ends 3 residues before the CDR3 boundary, so the rest is inferred from the germline J gene. The V gene is TRBV11-1, the J gene TRBJ2-7; 13 bases fit TRBD2. CDR3 size: 15 residues. Germline-derived CDR1 and CDR2 are SGHAT and FQDESV (reference sequence). With 3 bases clipped from V and 2 bases from J, the junction kept 1 base outside the gene matches. The CDR3 sequence is CASSLTSGGPYEQYF. Incomplete CDR3 DNA: TGTGCCAGCAGCTTGACTAGCGGGGGGCCCTACGAG. The variable domain in full, with the rest retrieved from reference TRBV11-1 and TRBJ2-7, is EAEVAQSPRYKITEKSQAVAFWCDPISGHATLYWYRQILGQGPELLVQFQDESVVDDSQLPKDRFSAERLKGVDSTLKIQPAELGDSAMYLCASSLTSGGPYEQYFGPGTRLTVT.

Details on this clone: The read halts 3 residues ahead of the CDR3 end, with the missing end drawn from the germline J gene. The gene calls are TRBV20-1 and TRBJ1-2, with D possibly TRBD1 on 5 matching bases. There are 16 residues in the CDR3. CDR1 is DFQATT and CDR2 is SNEGSKA in the germline V gene (reference sequence). Trimming left V 0 bases short and J 7 bases short, with 21 bases between. CDR3 residues: CSARDRRAGKYGGYTF. CDR3 DNA, as far as it was read: TGCAGTGCTAGAGATAGACGGGCAGGGAAGTATGGTGGC.

Turning to this clone: Mismatch with germline at one junction end may stem from a read error. The read terminates 3 residues before the CDR3 end, so the remaining end is supplied by the germline J gene. Other DNA sequences within the sample encode an identical CDR3. This rearrangement joins TRBV2 to TRBJ1-1; 8 bases are shared with TRBD1. The length of the CDR3 is 12 residues. Per the germline V gene, CDR1 is SNHLY and CDR2 is FYNNEI. The sequenced CDR3 bases are TGTGCCGGCAGGACAGGGCAAACTGAA. Amino acid sequence: CAGRTGQTE. Given in full, the CDR3 is CAGRTGQTEAFF.

Notes on this clone: The read terminates 3 residues before the CDR3 end, so the remaining end is supplied by the germline J gene. This chain links TRBV19 with TRBJ1-3; TRBD1 matches 7 bases. The CDR3 runs to 17 residues. Germline V gives CDR1 LNHDA, CDR2 SQIVND (reference sequence). With V trimmed by 3 bases and J by 0 bases, 8 bases remained unmatched. Partial CDR3 DNA: TGTGCCAGTAGTATCGGAGGAAGGGGGCCCTCTGGAAACACC. Amino acids: CASSIGGRGPSGNT. The entire CDR3 sequence reads CASSIGGRGPSGNTIYF.

In regard to this clone: The read terminates 3 residues ahead of where the CDR3 ends, so the germline J gene completes it. The chain recombines TRBV20-1 with TRBJ1-5; D not certain. The CDR3 runs to 15 residues. Trimming took 0 bases from V and 6 from J, leaving 15 bases between them. In germline, CDR1 is DFQATT, CDR2 SNEGSKA (reference sequence). CDR3 in amino acids: CSARERQGPAQPQHF. The sequenced CDR3 bases are TGCAGTGCTAGAGAAAGGCAAGGGCCCGCTCAGCCC.

As for this clone: The read ends 3 residues shy of where the CDR3 ends; the end is completed using the germline J gene. The chain is built from TRBV18 and TRBJ2-7, with TRBD2 matching over 8 bases. Germline values: CDR1 KGHSH, CDR2 LQKENI. The trim removed 4 bases at V and 0 bases at J, leaving 5 bases unmatched. The CDR3 sequence is 15 residues long. This chain's CDR3 is CASSQTSGSSYEQYF. The part of the CDR3 DNA that was read is TGTGCCAGCTCACAGACCAGCGGGAGCTCCTACGAG.

A remark on this clone: With the read ending 3 residues before the CDR3 end, the germline J gene is used to fill in that end. This chain links TRBV7-8 with TRBJ2-7; 9 nucleotides agree with TRBD2. This CDR3 region has 18 residues. Germline trimming cut 4 bases from V and 2 bases from J; bases unmatched to any gene: 15. The germline CDR1 and CDR2 sequences are SGHVS and FQNEAQ. CDR3 in amino acids: CASSSWGEWLAGTYEQYF. The CDR3 DNA, read in part, is TGTGCCAGCAGCTCTTGGGGGGAGTGGCTAGCGGGAACCTACGAG. Combining the CDR3 with reference TRBV7-8 and TRBJ2-7 gives the whole variable domain GAGVSQSPRYKVAKRGQDVALRCDPISGHVSLFWYQQALGQGPEFLTYFQNEAQLDKSGLPSDRFFAERPEGSVSTLKIQRTQQEDSAVYLCASSSWGEWLAGTYEQYFGPGTRLTVT.

About this clone itself: The read ends 3 residues early relative to the CDR3; the germline J gene fills the gap. The chain joins TRBV29-1 to TRBJ2-3, with unresolved D. Trimming took off 4 bases at V and 4 bases at J, with 3 bases between the two ends. The germline V gene has CDR1 SQVTM and CDR2 ANQGSEA. The CDR3 is made up of 10 amino acids. The CDR3 is CSVAADTQYF. CDR3 DNA, as far as it was read: TGCAGCGTTGCTGCAGATACG.

On this clone itself: Read coverage stops 3 residues before the CDR3 terminus; the germline J gene supplies the remainder. The chain has TRBV10-3 and TRBJ2-3; TRBD1 matches 10 bases. CDR1 and CDR2 (germline): ENHRY, SYGVKD. With 6 bases clipped from V and 2 bases from J, the junction kept 14 bases outside the gene matches. There are 18 residues in the CDR3. CDR3 protein: CAIRSGTGVRTHTDTQYF. Incomplete CDR3 DNA: TGTGCCATCAGGTCCGGGACAGGGGTTAGGACACACACAGATACG.

Turning to this clone: The DNA ends 3 residues before the CDR3 does, and the rest of the CDR3 is filled in from the germline J gene. This rearrangement joins TRBV2 to TRBJ1-2; no clear D gene. CDR1 SNHLY and CDR2 FYNNEI come from the germline V gene. V dropped 3 bases and J dropped 2 bases, with 13 bases sitting between them. The CDR3 sequence is 15 residues long. The part of the CDR3 DNA that was read is TGTGCCAGCAGTGAGGTTAGCCGATCAAACTATGGC. Translation gives CASSEVSRSNYG. The entire CDR3 sequence reads CASSEVSRSNYGYTF.

In the case of this clone: The read stops 3 residues short of the end of the CDR3; the missing end is completed from the germline J gene. The V gene is TRBV20-1, the J gene TRBJ2-3; 8 nucleotides agree with TRBD2. This CDR3 region has 14 residues. Trimming cost V 6 bases and J 2 bases; bases outside gene matches: 7. Germline V gives CDR1 DFQATT, CDR2 SNEGSKA (reference sequence). The DNA read from the CDR3 is TGCAGTGCCCTAAAAGCGGGAGTCACAGATACG. This codes for CSALKAGVTDT. The whole CDR3 protein is CSALKAGVTDTQYF.

Points on this clone: Read data end 3 residues before the CDR3 end; the end is taken from the germline J gene. This rearrangement joins TRBV20-1 to TRBJ1-1; 8 bases are a match to TRBD1. The CDR3 is 15 residues long. V shed 3 bases, J shed 5 bases, and the junction held 11 bases outside the gene matches. Looked up from germline, CDR1 is DFQATT and CDR2 is SNEGSKA (reference sequence). The CDR3 here is CSARDQGAPGTEAFF. The sequenced part of the CDR3 DNA is TGCAGTGCTAGGGATCAGGGGGCGCCGGGGACTGAA.

On this clone: The read is 3 residues too short to cover the CDR3 end, so that end is filled in from the germline J gene. This chain uses TRBV29-1 with TRBJ2-2, with D unclear. The V gene lost 5 bases and the J gene lost 0 bases, with 13 bases spanning the gap. Germline CDR1 and CDR2: SQVTM and ANQGSEA. This CDR3 is 15 amino acids long. CDR3 sequence reads: CSVYSGGSNTGELFF. CDR3 bases read: TGCAGCGTTTACTCTGGCGGATCGAACACCGGGGAG.

A note on this clone: From the germline J gene comes the end of the CDR3, since the read stops 3 residues before it. The J gene is TRBJ2-2, the V gene TRBV11-2; tentatively, D is TRBD2 (5 bases). Trimming removed 2 bases at V and 3 bases at J, with 7 bases between. CDR3 size: 14 residues. CDR1 and CDR2 (germline): SGHAT, FQNNGV. The covered CDR3 bases are TGTGCCAGCAGCTTACTAGCATACACCGGGGAG. This translates into CASSLLAYTGE. The whole CDR3 reads CASSLLAYTGELFF.

Concerning this clone: Read coverage stops 3 residues before the CDR3 terminus; the germline J gene supplies the remainder. This sequence joins TRBV19 and TRBJ2-1; 7 positions agree with TRBD1. The CDR3 totals 16 residues. V was clipped by 8 bases and J by 0 bases; unmatched bases: 10. Per the germline V gene, CDR1 is LNHDA and CDR2 is SQIVND (reference sequence). CDR3 residues: CASSSRGYSSYNEQFF. The sequenced part of the CDR3 DNA is TGTGCCAGTTCAAGCAGGGGGTACAGCTCCTACAATGAG.

About this clone: The read gets to within 3 residues of the CDR3 end, and the germline J gene fills in the rest. The rearrangement joins TRBV7-6 to TRBJ2-3; possible D gene TRBD2, 5 bases. Germline values: CDR1 SGHVS, CDR2 FNYEAQ. The CDR3 totals 14 residues. The V gene lost 4 bases and the J gene lost 4 bases, with 12 bases spanning the gap. This CDR3 reads CASSSLLDPDTQYF. The CDR3 bases that were read are TGTGCCAGCAGCTCGCTACTAGATCCAGATACG. The whole variable domain, remainder taken from reference TRBV7-6 and TRBJ2-3, is GAGVSQSPRYKVTKRGQDVALRCDPISGHVSLYWYRQALGQGPEFLTYFNYEAQQDKSGLPNDRFSAERPEGSISTLTIQRTEQRDSAMYRCASSSLLDPDTQYFGPGTRLTVL.

Concerning this clone itself: With the read ending 3 residues before the CDR3 end, the germline J gene is used to fill in that end. V is TRBV5-1 and J is TRBJ2-2, with 7 bases matching TRBD1. CDR3 length: 14 residues. The J segment lost 2 bases and the V segment lost 7 bases, leaving 5 bases of the junction unmatched. Germline V gene sequence: CDR1 SGHRS, CDR2 YFSETQ. CDR3 region: CASVGTVNTGELFF. The part of the CDR3 DNA that was read is TGCGCCAGCGTCGGGACAGTAAACACCGGGGAG.

As regards this clone: The read comes to an end 3 residues before the CDR3 does, leaving the germline J gene to fill in the end. This rearrangement joins TRBV18 to TRBJ1-6; 10 nucleotides agree with TRBD1. This CDR3 spans 16 amino acids. J lost 7 bases, V lost 3 bases, and 6 bases had no gene match. CDR1 and CDR2 from the germline V gene are KGHSH and LQKENI. CDR3 loop: CASSPKGDRGNSPLHF. The DNA read from the CDR3 is TGTGCCAGCTCACCCAAAGGGGACAGGGGAAATTCACCC.